These T cell receptor beta chains were read from a single sample in a study of T cells in Graves' hyperthyroidism and ophthalmopathy. One entry per CDR3 protein, called by TCRdb with MiXCR from the multiplex PCR reads. Altogether under 450,000 distinct CDR3 sequences are present, more than 15% being singletons, with the ten largest covering roughly an eighth. Material for sequencing was blood. These receptor sequences come from a woman aged 18-29 years with Graves' hyperthyroidism. Both conserved end residues are part of each CDR3. The order of the fields is V gene, D gene, CDR3 protein. A D gene is named only where the DNA matches it firmly.

>TRBV6-1|TRBD2
CATEYGGLGVYEQYF
>TRBV3-1|TRBD1
CASSQVGGQGPTEAFF
>TRBV5-5|-
CASSLEIGNTIYF
>TRBV5-1|-
CASSTPNRNTGELFF
>TRBV28|-
CASSSSSSGNTIYF
>TRBV28|TRBD2
CASSPGTSGSDEQFF
>TRBV20-1|-
CSARGPGRGTEAFF
>TRBV20-1|TRBD2
CSAPPGTSGISSTDTQYF
>TRBV12-3/TRBV12-4|-
CASSRGTAEAFF
>TRBV6-1|TRBD1
CASSYSTGGFNTGELFF
>TRBV7-2|-
CASSPRAAKDTQYF
>TRBV11-3|-
CASSSFGENSPLHF
>TRBV5-1|-
CDQTASNEKLFF
>TRBV28|-
CASSLYEQPQHF
>TRBV7-9|-
CASSPRLTSDGNEANYGYTF
>TRBV18|TRBD1
CASSPDRGYGYTF
>TRBV20-1|TRBD1
CSARYRDRVHSPLHF
>TRBV5-1|TRBD1
CASSHEGQGNYGYTF
>TRBV20-1|-
CSARDPYRETQYF
>TRBV20-1|TRBD1
CSAREETGPYGYTF
>TRBV4-1|-
CASSQDGAPHGTDTQYF
>TRBV19|-
CASSIDGRIWPGEPFF
>TRBV28|TRBD2
CASSTSGDYEQYF
>TRBV7-9|-
CASREQGGTEAFF
>TRBV20-1|TRBD1
CSVGGQGANEQYF
>TRBV12-3/TRBV12-4|-
CASSFTGGYTF
>TRBV2|TRBD2
CASTPLISGINTDTQYF
>TRBV11-2|TRBD2
CASSFGLEYEQYF
>TRBV12-3/TRBV12-4|TRBD2
CASSLARGLLAGGSTQYF
>TRBV4-3|-
CASSQAAAGASGNTIYF
>TRBV28|TRBD2
CASRSGGAYNEQFF
>TRBV19|-
CASSIVLNTEAFF
>TRBV27|TRBD2
CASSPGGGHQTQYF
>TRBV13|-
CASSLGVSRVNTEAFF
>TRBV5-1|-
CASSFQGPDTGELFF
>TRBV6-2/TRBV6-3|-
CASSYGGFSGEKLFF
>TRBV24-1|TRBD1
CATSEADRVYGYTF
>TRBV4-2|TRBD2
CASSQRGRGGYNEQFF
>TRBV12-3/TRBV12-4|TRBD2
CASTVFGREGGNEQFF
>TRBV7-9|TRBD1
CASSAIAGTGVGTEAFF
>TRBV3-1|-
CASNQDTVVEFLAQYF
>TRBV27|-
CASSFKGGDFQSTSYEQYF